A selection of T cell receptor beta chains follows, all from one sample in a study of cytomegalovirus exposure and HLA in healthy donors. Profiled with immunoSEQ multiplex PCR; TCRdb holds only in-frame clones, not every one. The table records about 200,000 clones, roughly 81% of them present only once. The specimen sequenced was PBMCs. These TCRs come from a woman aged 25-40 years in good health and CMV-seronegative. The CDR3 runs from the conserved cysteine through the conserved F or W. Fields, in order: J gene, clone size, D gene, V gene, CDR3 DNA, CDR3 protein. The D gene is left open where the match is weak. Size values are once, few and many counts, or a class for expanded clones, and some rows have none.

J gene: TRBJ1-4; clone size: NA; D gene: TRBD1; V gene: TRBV7-9; CDR3 DNA: TGTGCCAGCAGCTTAGGGGGGACAGGAAATGAAAAACTGTTTTTT; CDR3 protein: CASSLGGTGNEKLFF
J gene: TRBJ2-3; clone size: NA; D gene: NA; V gene: TRBV6-5; CDR3 DNA: TGTGCAAGCCTAGGACCCAGGGCAGGGGATACGCAGTATTTT; CDR3 protein: CASLGPRAGDTQYF
J gene: TRBJ1-5; clone size: NA; D gene: TRBD1; V gene: TRBV2; CDR3 DNA: TGTGCCAGCAGTCAACAGGGGGCGCGAAGTCAGCCCCAGCATTTT; CDR3 protein: CASSQQGARSQPQHF
J gene: TRBJ2-5; clone size: NA; D gene: NA; V gene: TRBV6-6; CDR3 DNA: TGTGCCAGCAGTTCGAGGAGGGAAGAGACCCAGTACTTC; CDR3 protein: CASSSRREETQYF
J gene: TRBJ2-2; clone size: NA; D gene: TRBD1; V gene: TRBV5-1; CDR3 DNA: TGCGCCAGCAGCGCGAGACAGGGGTCGACCGGGGAGCTGTTTTTT; CDR3 protein: CASSARQGSTGELFF
J gene: TRBJ2-2; clone size: NA; D gene: NA; V gene: TRBV7-3; CDR3 DNA: TGTGCCAGCAGCTTATTGGACAAAGACACCGGGGAGCTGTTTTTT; CDR3 protein: CASSLLDKDTGELFF
J gene: TRBJ1-3; clone size: NA; D gene: NA; V gene: TRBV28; CDR3 DNA: TGTGCCAGCAGTTGGACAGCGCGCTCTGGAAACACCATATATTTT; CDR3 protein: CASSWTARSGNTIYF
J gene: TRBJ2-7; clone size: NA; D gene: NA; V gene: TRBV29-1; CDR3 DNA: TGCAGCGCTCAAAAGGGGGGGATCTACGAGCAGTACTTC; CDR3 protein: CSAQKGGIYEQYF
J gene: TRBJ1-1; clone size: NA; D gene: NA; V gene: TRBV29-1; CDR3 DNA: TGCAGCGTACCGGACGGACAGAACACTGAAGCTTTCTTT; CDR3 protein: CSVPDGQNTEAFF
J gene: TRBJ1-2; clone size: NA; D gene: NA; V gene: TRBV7-2; CDR3 DNA: TGTGCCAGCAGCGCCCAGGGGCAGGTTTTACATGGCTACACCTTC; CDR3 protein: CASSAQGQVLHGYTF
J gene: TRBJ2-1; clone size: NA; D gene: TRBD1; V gene: TRBV6-5; CDR3 DNA: TGTGCCAGCAGTCTGGCCGGGACAGGGGTCAATGAGCAGTTCTTC; CDR3 protein: CASSLAGTGVNEQFF
J gene: TRBJ2-5; clone size: once; D gene: NA; V gene: TRBV19; CDR3 DNA: TGTGCCAGTCTCGGGAGCCAAGAGACCCAGTACTTC; CDR3 protein: CASLGSQETQYF
J gene: TRBJ2-7; clone size: NA; D gene: NA; V gene: TRBV7-2; CDR3 DNA: TGTGCCAGCACCCGAGATACCTACGAGCAGTACTTC; CDR3 protein: CASTRDTYEQYF
J gene: TRBJ2-7; clone size: NA; D gene: TRBD1; V gene: TRBV6-1; CDR3 DNA: TGTGCCAGCAGTCTTGACAGGGATGTCTACGAGCAGTACTTC; CDR3 protein: CASSLDRDVYEQYF
J gene: TRBJ2-3; clone size: once; D gene: TRBD2; V gene: TRBV10-3; CDR3 DNA: TGTGCCATCGGGAGCAAGACTAGCGGGTTTTCCACAGATACGCAGTATTTT; CDR3 protein: CAIGSKTSGFSTDTQYF
J gene: TRBJ2-7; clone size: few; D gene: NA; V gene: TRBV5-5; CDR3 DNA: TGTGCCAGCAGCTTGGCCAGGGTGACCTACGAGCAGTACTTC; CDR3 protein: CASSLARVTYEQYF
J gene: TRBJ2-7; clone size: NA; D gene: NA; V gene: TRBV6-1; CDR3 DNA: TGTGCCAGCCTACAGACCCCGGCTCTCTACGAGCAGTACTTC; CDR3 protein: CASLQTPALYEQYF
J gene: TRBJ2-1; clone size: NA; D gene: TRBD2; V gene: TRBV6-1; CDR3 DNA: TGTGCCAGCAGCAAACTAGCGGGGGAGCAGTTCTTC; CDR3 protein: CASSKLAGEQFF
J gene: TRBJ2-5; clone size: NA; D gene: NA; V gene: TRBV29-1; CDR3 DNA: TGCAGCGTTATGTTGTGGCAGAAAGAGACCCAGTACTTC; CDR3 protein: CSVMLWQKETQYF
J gene: TRBJ2-3; clone size: NA; D gene: NA; V gene: TRBV6-1; CDR3 DNA: TGTGCCAGCAGTGAACCCCGGGCAGATACGCAGTATTTT; CDR3 protein: CASSEPRADTQYF
J gene: TRBJ1-4; clone size: few; D gene: TRBD1; V gene: TRBV30; CDR3 DNA: TGTGCCTGGGGACAGGGGGCTAATGAAAAACTGTTTTTT; CDR3 protein: CAWGQGANEKLFF
J gene: TRBJ2-5; clone size: NA; D gene: NA; V gene: TRBV5-1; CDR3 DNA: TGCGCCAGCAGCTTGACGGAGATCCGCGAGACCCAGTACTTC; CDR3 protein: CASSLTEIRETQYF
J gene: TRBJ2-2; clone size: NA; D gene: NA; V gene: TRBV11-2; CDR3 DNA: TGTGCCAGCAGCTTCCAGGCGACCGGGGAGCTGTTTTTT; CDR3 protein: CASSFQATGELFF
J gene: TRBJ1-1; clone size: NA; D gene: TRBD1; V gene: TRBV2; CDR3 DNA: TGTGCCAGCAGAGGACAGGCCTCGGGCACTGAAGCTTTCTTT; CDR3 protein: CASRGQASGTEAFF
J gene: TRBJ1-2; clone size: few; D gene: TRBD1; V gene: TRBV2; CDR3 DNA: TGTGCCAGCACCACCGGACAGGTCCCCTATGGCTACACCTTC; CDR3 protein: CASTTGQVPYGYTF
J gene: TRBJ2-1; clone size: NA; D gene: TRBD2; V gene: TRBV9; CDR3 DNA: TGTGCCAGCAGCGCCGTTAGCGGGAGGGGTAATGAGCAGTTCTTC; CDR3 protein: CASSAVSGRGNEQFF
J gene: TRBJ2-1; clone size: once; D gene: TRBD2; V gene: TRBV7-6; CDR3 DNA: TGTGCCAGCAGCTTATCAGACGGGAGGGGATACAATGAGCAGTTCTTC; CDR3 protein: CASSLSDGRGYNEQFF
J gene: TRBJ1-2; clone size: NA; D gene: NA; V gene: TRBV6-5; CDR3 DNA: TGTGCCAGCAAACTACAGGGCTCCAACTATGGCTACACCTTC; CDR3 protein: CASKLQGSNYGYTF
J gene: TRBJ2-3; clone size: few; D gene: TRBD1; V gene: TRBV10-2; CDR3 DNA: TGCGCCAGCCGGGACAGTAGCACAGATACGCAGTATTTT; CDR3 protein: CASRDSSTDTQYF